Listed below are T cell receptor beta chains from one sample, sequenced in a study of blood T cell repertoires in COVID-19. Generated by immunoSEQ multiplex PCR, the TCRdb table keeps only in-frame clones and is missing some. The table includes some 530,000 clones, 80% to 90% detected once. The sequenced sample was peripheral blood. The receptors here all came from a human donor in a cohort sampled during active COVID-19. The CDR3 runs from the conserved cysteine through the conserved F or W. The D gene is left open where the match is weak. Size tells how often a clone was seen (once, few, many) or the class of an expanded clone, and some rows leave it out.

TRBJ1-6 | TRBD1 | TRBV28 | NA | CASSPTGATSPLHF | TGTGCCAGCAGCCCGACAGGGGCGACATCACCCCTCCACTTT
TRBJ1-2 | TRBD1 | TRBV29-1 | NA | CSVGKQGGSYGYTF | TGCAGCGTGGGTAAACAGGGGGGAAGCTATGGCTACACCTTC
TRBJ1-4 | NA | TRBV6-5 | NA | CASKARTTNEKLFF | TGTGCCAGCAAAGCCAGGACAACTAATGAAAAACTGTTTTTT
TRBJ2-1 | TRBD2 | TRBV24-1 | NA | CATSDQPGGGTSGAPGGEQFF | TGTGCCACCAGTGATCAACCCGGTGGAGGTACTAGCGGGGCCCCGGGGGGTGAGCAGTTCTTC
TRBJ2-4 | TRBD2 | TRBV3-1/TRBV3-2 | NA | CASSPGLAPGENIQYF | TGTGCCAGCAGCCCAGGACTAGCGCCTGGGGAAAACATTCAGTACTTC
TRBJ2-7 | NA | TRBV27 | NA | CASSLRGPPYEQYF | TGTGCCAGCAGTTTACGCGGGCCCCCCTACGAGCAGTACTTC
TRBJ2-5 | NA | TRBV29-1 | NA | CSAAPAGRETQYF | TGCAGCGCCGCACCCGCCGGCAGGGAGACCCAGTACTTC
TRBJ1-1 | TRBD1 | TRBV28 | once | CASLNQIGTGGFGTEAFF | TGTGCCAGCCTTAACCAGATAGGGACAGGGGGTTTCGGGACTGAAGCTTTCTTT
TRBJ2-7 | NA | TRBV5-4 | once | CASSYGRRASSYEQYF | TGTGCCAGCAGCTATGGAAGGCGGGCAAGCTCCTACGAGCAGTACTTC
TRBJ2-3 | NA | TRBV5-1 | NA | CASISMGKGENTQYF | TGCGCCAGCATCAGCATGGGGAAAGGGGAAAATACGCAGTATTTT
TRBJ2-1 | NA | TRBV3-1/TRBV3-2 | NA | CASSSNSMTMFEQFF | TGTGCCAGCAGTTCAAATAGTATGACAATGTTTGAGCAGTTCTTC
TRBJ2-7 | TRBD2 | TRBV11-1 | many | CASSLAESSYEQYF | TGTGCCAGCAGCCTAGCGGAGAGCTCCTACGAGCAGTACTTC
TRBJ1-2 | NA | TRBV6-6 | few | CASSYTGSSNYGYTF | TGTGCCAGCAGTTACACAGGGAGTTCTAACTATGGCTACACCTTC
TRBJ2-5 | NA | TRBV6-1 | once | CASSEKRVPETQYF | TGTGCCAGCAGTGAAAAGAGGGTCCCAGAGACCCAGTACTTC
TRBJ1-2 | NA | TRBV29-1 | once | CSVEFTAKLGYTF | TGCAGCGTTGAGTTTACAGCTAAACTTGGCTACACCTTC
TRBJ2-7 | TRBD2 | TRBV6-5 | NA | CASSLEGGRAWEQYF | TGTGCCAGCAGCCTTGAGGGCGGGAGGGCCTGGGAGCAGTACTTC
TRBJ2-3 | TRBD2 | TRBV18 | once | CASRPGLAWDTQYF | TGTGCCAGCCGCCCGGGACTAGCGTGGGATACGCAGTATTTT
TRBJ2-1 | NA | TRBV9 | NA | CASSVEGVAGRYNEQFF | TGTGCCAGCAGCGTAGAGGGGGTAGCGGGCCGCTACAATGAGCAGTTCTTC
TRBJ2-4 | NA | TRBV10-2 | NA | CASSVWAGNIQYF | TGCGCCAGCAGTGTATGGGCGGGGAACATTCAGTACTTC
TRBJ1-1 | TRBD1 | TRBV15 | NA | CATSRGTGSPEAFF | TGTGCCACCAGCAGAGGGACAGGGAGCCCTGAAGCTTTCTTT